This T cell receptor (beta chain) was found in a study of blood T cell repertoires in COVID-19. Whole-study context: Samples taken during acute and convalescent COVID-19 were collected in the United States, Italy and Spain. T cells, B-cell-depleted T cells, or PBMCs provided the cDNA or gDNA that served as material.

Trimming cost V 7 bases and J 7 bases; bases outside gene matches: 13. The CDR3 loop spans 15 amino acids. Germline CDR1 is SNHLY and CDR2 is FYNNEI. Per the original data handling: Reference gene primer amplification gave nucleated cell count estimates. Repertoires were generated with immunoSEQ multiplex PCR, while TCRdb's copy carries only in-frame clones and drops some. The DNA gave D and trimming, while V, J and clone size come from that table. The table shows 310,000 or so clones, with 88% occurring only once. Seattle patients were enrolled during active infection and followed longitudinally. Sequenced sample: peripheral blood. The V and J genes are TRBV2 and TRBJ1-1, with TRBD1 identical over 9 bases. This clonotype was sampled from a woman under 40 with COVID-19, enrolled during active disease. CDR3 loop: CASTPRTGAYGEAFF. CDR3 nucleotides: TGTGCCAGCACCCCGCGGACAGGGGCCTACGGTGAAGCTTTCTTT.